The subject of this entry is one T cell receptor (beta chain). What it binds is not known. The sample is drawn from a study of T cell responses to AZD1222 COVID-19 vaccine. Study-wide results and caveats: Epitopes outside B.1.351 and B.1.1.7 mutated regions reportedly drew nearly half of spike TCRs. Donors in the cohort were predominantly white British and more often female, and clonal diversity was possibly underestimated. With dominance at 160-218 and 743-854, vaccine-associated CD4 TCRs spanned spike. Recipients of two AZD1222 doses showed rising Spike-specific TCR breadth and depth.

Only in-frame clones appear in the TCRdb table, and some are missing; sequencing was by immunoSEQ multiplex PCR. This repertoire shows 45,000 to 70,000 clones, around 90% found once; its top ten account for 14%. The sequenced sample was peripheral blood, obtained 28 days after the second AZD1222 dose. The sequence came from an adult who received the AZD1222 COVID-19 vaccine.

Here the CDR3 DNA reads TGTGCCACCAGTCCTCAGACAGGGATTTACAATGAGCAGTTCTTC. This translates into CATSPQTGIYNEQFF. The genes are TRBV24-1 and TRBJ2-1; 7 bases align to TRBD1. V was pared by 6 bases and J by 4 bases, with 8 bases of the junction left unmatched. Germline V gene lookup returns CDR1 KGHDR and CDR2 SFDVKD. The CDR3 runs 15 residues.